The clone carrying this T cell receptor beta chain was detected only once. The data were taken from a study of blood T cell repertoires in COVID-19. Looking at the study overall: T cells, B-cell-depleted T cells, or PBMCs provided the cDNA or gDNA that served as material.

The authors' processing: Reference gene primer amplification gave estimated nucleated cell counts. Using immunoSEQ multiplex PCR, the repertoire was profiled, and TCRdb retains in-frame clones only, with some absent. D and trimming come from the DNA, and the V and J calls and clone size come from that table. The sample shows roughly 300,000 clones, approximately 83% of them seen only once. This CDR3 is built from 17 residues. CDR1 SGHRS and CDR2 YFSETQ come from the germline V gene. Trimming removed 3 bases from V and 1 base from J; junction bases left unmatched: 9. The origin of this receptor is a human donor in a cohort sampled during active COVID-19. Sample: peripheral blood. The chain joins TRBV5-1 to TRBJ2-2, with 7 bases identical to TRBD2. The CDR3 bases are TGCGCCAGCAGCTCCCTCGGGGCGGGAGTGAACACCGGGGAGCTGTTTTTT. Translation gives CASSSLGAGVNTGELFF.